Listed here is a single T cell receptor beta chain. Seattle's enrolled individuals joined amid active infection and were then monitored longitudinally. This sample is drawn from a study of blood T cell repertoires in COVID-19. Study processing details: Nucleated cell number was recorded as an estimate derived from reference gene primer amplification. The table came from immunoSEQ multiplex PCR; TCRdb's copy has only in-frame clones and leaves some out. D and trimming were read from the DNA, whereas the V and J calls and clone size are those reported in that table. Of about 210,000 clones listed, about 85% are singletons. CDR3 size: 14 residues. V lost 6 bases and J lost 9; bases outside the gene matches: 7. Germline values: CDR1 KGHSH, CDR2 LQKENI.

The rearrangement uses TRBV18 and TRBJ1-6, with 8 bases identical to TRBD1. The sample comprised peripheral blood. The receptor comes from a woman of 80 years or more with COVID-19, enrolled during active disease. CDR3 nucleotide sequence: TGTGCCAGCTCTCTCGGACAGGGAGGTTCACCCCTCCACTTT. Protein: CASSLGQGGSPLHF.